This T cell receptor (beta chain) emerged from a study of blood T cell repertoires in COVID-19. This CDR3 contains 14 residues. The germline CDR1 and CDR2 sequences are SGHAT and FQNNGV. With 3 bases removed from V and 0 bases from J, the gap between germline ends came to 9 bases. Sequencing was performed with immunoSEQ multiplex PCR; in TCRdb, only in-frame clones are kept and a portion is missing. The sample lists about 20,000 clones; 80% to 90% were seen once. The receptor comes from a human donor in a cohort sampled during active COVID-19. The rearrangement joins TRBV11-2 to TRBJ2-7; D unclear. Sequenced material: peripheral blood. The chain's CDR3 is CASSFIPSSYEQYF. The CDR3 DNA reads TGTGCCAGCAGCTTTATCCCGAGCTCCTACGAGCAGTACTTC.